This passage covers 15 T cell receptor beta chains from one sample sequenced in a study of cytomegalovirus exposure and HLA in healthy donors. Vbeta (60) and Jbeta (13) primers were used in the PCR. Data came from immunoSEQ multiplex PCR; TCRdb stores just in-frame clones and leaves some out. In total, the table holds around 130,000 clones. Sequencing input: PBMCs. These receptors all come from a woman aged 55 to 70 in good health and CMV-seronegative.

The V call is TRBV19, the J call TRBJ2-2; the D gene is possibly TRBD1 (5 bases). The CDR3 has 15 amino acids. CDR1 LNHDA and CDR2 SQIVND come from the germline V gene (reference sequence). Trimming cost V 11 bases and J 1 base, with 17 bases left between them. CDR3 residues: CASGEGVKNTGELFF. In DNA, the CDR3 is TGTGCCTCTGGAGAAGGGGTTAAGAACACCGGGGAGCTGTTTTTT.

The V and J genes are TRBV6-5 and TRBJ2-2, with a possible D match to TRBD1 (6 bases). CDR1 is MNHEY, CDR2 SVGAGI, per germline. Trimming pared 0 bases from V and 3 bases from J, leaving 8 bases between. This CDR3 contains 15 residues. The DNA of the CDR3 is TGTGCCAGCAGTTACTCGACAGGAGACACCGGGGAGCTGTTTTTT. Translation: CASSYSTGDTGELFF.

J is TRBJ1-5 and V is TRBV5-8; TRBD1 might be the D (5 bases). Between the trimmed V and J ends, which lost 0 bases and 1 base, there was a span of 11 bases. The CDR3 length is 16 residues. Germline V gene data show CDR1 as SGHTS and CDR2 as YDEGEE. Here the CDR3 reads CASSLVGGSSNQPQHF. The CDR3 DNA reads as TGTGCCAGCAGCTTGGTCGGGGGTTCAAGCAATCAGCCCCAGCATTTT.

The chain recombines TRBV5-1 with TRBJ1-2; D is ambiguous. This CDR3 has 14 residues. Germline CDR1 SGHRS, CDR2 YFSETQ. Trimming took 1 base from V and 8 from J, leaving 15 bases between them. CDR3 bases: TGCGCCAGCAGCTTGCCAGCGGATCGGGGAGGCTACACCTTC. It yields the protein CASSLPADRGGYTF.

The chain has TRBV5-4 and TRBJ1-1, with 8 positions matching TRBD1. The CDR3 consists of 13 residues. CDR1 SGHNT and CDR2 YYREEE come from the germline V gene (reference sequence). V was pared by 5 bases and J by 10 bases, with 10 bases of the junction left unmatched. CDR3 in amino acids: CASRDDTGGGAFF. The DNA of the CDR3 is TGTGCCAGCAGAGACGATACAGGGGGTGGAGCTTTCTTT.

The V call is TRBV30, the J call TRBJ1-5; D ambiguous. CDR1 is GTSNPN, CDR2 SVGIG, per germline (reference sequence). Trimming shortened V by 3 bases and J by 0 bases, and 9 bases separated the two germline ends. The CDR3 totals 14 residues. DNA for the CDR3: TGTGCCTGGAGCATAGGACTTAGCAATCAGCCCCAGCATTTT. Amino acids: CAWSIGLSNQPQHF.

This chain joins TRBV9 and TRBJ2-1, with D hard to call. Trimming removed 0 bases from V and 0 bases from J, with 10 bases in between. Germline V CDR1 and CDR2: SGDLS, YYNGEE. The CDR3 is 16 residues long. The CDR3 sequence is CASSVGRFSSYNEQFF. The CDR3 bases are TGTGCCAGCAGCGTAGGCCGTTTTAGCTCCTACAATGAGCAGTTCTTC.

J is TRBJ2-5 and V is TRBV11-2, with 10 nucleotides matching TRBD2. Matching the DNA end better, TRBJ2-7 makes the J call doubtful. Looked up from germline, CDR1 is SGHAT and CDR2 is FQNNGV. The length of the CDR3 is 17 residues. The CDR3 region is CASSFRLAGEMSHEQYF. CDR3 DNA: TGTGCCAGCAGCTTCCGGCTAGCGGGAGAAATGTCCCACGAGCAGTACTTC.

The J gene is TRBJ1-1, the V gene TRBV11-2; D is ambiguous. V was pared by 1 base and J by 4 bases, with 13 bases between. This CDR3 has 15 residues. Germline V lookup: CDR1 SGHAT, CDR2 FQNNGV. CDR3 sequence reads: CASSLALTKGTEAFF. The CDR3 coding sequence is TGTGCCAGCAGCTTAGCCTTGACAAAAGGCACTGAAGCTTTCTTT.

The V gene is TRBV4-1, the J gene TRBJ2-2, with 14 nucleotides matching TRBD2. The V segment lost 2 bases and the J segment 5 bases; nucleotides outside the gene matches: 4. The V gene's germline CDR1 is MGHRA and CDR2 YSYEKL. CDR3 length: 17 amino acids. DNA of the CDR3: TGCGCCAGCAGCCAAATGAGGACTAGCGGGAGGACCGGGGAGCTGTTTTTT. It encodes CASSQMRTSGRTGELFF.

This sequence joins TRBV7-9 and TRBJ1-6; 7 bases align to TRBD1. The CDR3 is 15 amino acids. Germline lookup yields CDR1 SEHNR and CDR2 FQNEAQ (reference sequence). The junction had 3 bases not matched to a gene; V was cut back by 0 bases and J by 7 bases. DNA of the CDR3: TGTGCCAGCAGCTTAGCGGCGGGACAGAATTCACCCCTCCACTTT. Encoded protein: CASSLAAGQNSPLHF.

The chain employs TRBV29-1 and TRBJ2-5, with D perhaps TRBD2 (7 bases). This CDR3 comprises 16 residues. The V and J ends lost 0 bases and 1 base respectively, with 15 bases between them. CDR1 SQVTM and CDR2 ANQGSEA come from the germline V gene. The CDR3 DNA is TGCAGCGTTGAAGATCGAGGGGGGGAGAGCCAAGAGACCCAGTACTTC. Amino acids: CSVEDRGGESQETQYF.

The CDR3 sequence: CASLLMATEAFF. CDR3 in DNA: TGTGCCAGTCTACTAATGGCCACTGAAGCTTTCTTT. This chain uses TRBV2 with TRBJ1-1, with D hard to call. In germline, CDR1 is SNHLY, CDR2 FYNNEI. The CDR3 loop spans 12 amino acids. Trimming took off 9 bases at V and 4 bases at J, with 12 bases between the two ends. Full variable domain (remainder filled in from reference TRBV2 and TRBJ1-1): EPEVTQTPSHQVTQMGQEVILRCVPISNHLYFYWYRQILGQKVEFLVSFYNNEISEKSEIFDDQFSVERPDGSNFTLKIRSTKLEDSAMYFCASLLMATEAFFGQGTRLTVV.

The chain is built from TRBV28 and TRBJ2-1; TRBD2 aligns across 13 bases. The germline V gene encodes CDR1 MDHEN and CDR2 SYDVKM. J gave up 6 bases and V 5 bases, and 13 bases lay outside the gene matches. The length of the CDR3 is 18 residues. In DNA, the CDR3 is TGTGCCAGCAGTCCTGGACTAGCGGGAGTTCTCCAGTTCAATGAGCAGTTCTTC. Translating it yields CASSPGLAGVLQFNEQFF.

This chain uses TRBV5-1 with TRBJ1-1; 8 bases are a match to TRBD1. The CDR3 is 14 residues long. The junction had 5 bases not matched to a gene; V was cut back by 4 bases and J by 3 bases. Germline lookup yields CDR1 SGHRS and CDR2 YFSETQ. CDR3 nucleotides: TGCGCCAGCAGCACCGGACAGGGTGACACTGAAGCTTTCTTT. Translating gives CASSTGQGDTEAFF.